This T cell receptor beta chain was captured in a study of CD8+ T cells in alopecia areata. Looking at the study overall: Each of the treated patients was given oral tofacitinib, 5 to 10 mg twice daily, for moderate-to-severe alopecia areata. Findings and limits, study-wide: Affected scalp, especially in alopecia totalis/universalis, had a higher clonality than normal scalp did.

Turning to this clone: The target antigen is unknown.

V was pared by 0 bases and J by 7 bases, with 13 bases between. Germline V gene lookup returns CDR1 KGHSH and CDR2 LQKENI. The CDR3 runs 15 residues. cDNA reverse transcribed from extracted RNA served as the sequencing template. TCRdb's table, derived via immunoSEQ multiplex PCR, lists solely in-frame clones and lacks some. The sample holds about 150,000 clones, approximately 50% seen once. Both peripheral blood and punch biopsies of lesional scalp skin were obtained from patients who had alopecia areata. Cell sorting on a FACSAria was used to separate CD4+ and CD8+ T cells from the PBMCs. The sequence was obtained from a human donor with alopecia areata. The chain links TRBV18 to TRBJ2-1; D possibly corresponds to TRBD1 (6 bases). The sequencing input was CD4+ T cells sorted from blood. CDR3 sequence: CASSPPITGWNEQFF. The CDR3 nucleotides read TGTGCCAGCTCACCACCTATCACAGGGTGGAATGAGCAGTTCTTC.